One T cell receptor (beta chain) is described in this entry. A single count supports this clone. Its antigen is unknown. Base qualities are missing; no much larger clone stands one base away. The immunoSEQ Assay, a bias-controlled multiplex PCR, was used to amplify TCRbeta CDR3 regions from genomic DNA. The source study handled its data this way. The number of nucleated cells in each sample was estimated from the amplification of reference gene primers within the assay. To quantify the absolute abundance of each unique TCRbeta CDR3 rearrangement, sequence reads were collapsed and filtered. Productive Simpson clonality was computed per sample as the square root of Simpson's diversity index over productive rearrangements. TCRdb holds this immuneACCESS table with in-frame rearrangements only. Some clones are missing; in checked studies, unresolved V genes explain under half, and the rest has no known cause. The V and J calls and clone size were taken over from that table, and D and trimming were inferred from the DNA. The sample records about 73,000 clones, 80% to 85% of which are singletons. Clones ranked in the top ten supply around 27% of the sample.

Each collaborating institution followed its own protocols to collect whole blood in K2EDTA tubes. For TCRbeta analysis, collaborators shipped samples in one of three forms: frozen whole blood, isolated PBMCs, or DNA extracted from either of those sample types. The CDR3 goes from the cysteine to the phenylalanine over 19 residues. The CDR3 DNA has 57 bases and is translated from base 1. V is cut back by 0 bases and J by 2 bases, with 12 bases in the junction unmatched. The data originate from a study of blood T cell repertoires in COVID-19 (TCRdb year 2020). About the investigation overall: The collaborator samples originated in the United States, Italy and Spain and spanned the acute and convalescent phases of COVID-19. The dataset comprised deeply sampled blood TCRbeta repertoires from subjects exposed to, actively infected with, or recovered from COVID-19. Where available, HLA class I and class II types were taken from metadata supplied by the sample provider and were not determined by assay-based typing. The prospective study material was composed of cDNA or gDNA derived from T cells, B-cell-depleted T cells, or PBMCs. The repertoires were released in a freely available public database meant as a resource for research on the immune response to SARS-CoV-2. Nearly every sample came with metadata listing a de-identified subject ID, COVID-19 status, age in years and sex. The samples were drawn from the first 160 participants of the ongoing ImmuneRACE study and from more than 1,000 subjects provided by 6 global collaborators.

What the authors observed across the whole study: The quantity of clinical and demographic metadata differed by source and by participant and was supplied without curation.

The chain is assembled from TRBV23-1 and TRBJ1-5, with 8 junctional bases fitting TRBD1. TRBV23-1 is an ORF, and what it does is uncertain. This clonotype was obtained from a human donor in a cohort sampled during active COVID-19. Sequenced sample: peripheral blood. Read as DNA, the sequence is TGCGCCAGCAGTCAATCATTGGGGGCTGGGGACAGGCGCAATCAGCCCCAGCATTTT. This yields the protein CASSQSLGAGDRRNQPQHF.